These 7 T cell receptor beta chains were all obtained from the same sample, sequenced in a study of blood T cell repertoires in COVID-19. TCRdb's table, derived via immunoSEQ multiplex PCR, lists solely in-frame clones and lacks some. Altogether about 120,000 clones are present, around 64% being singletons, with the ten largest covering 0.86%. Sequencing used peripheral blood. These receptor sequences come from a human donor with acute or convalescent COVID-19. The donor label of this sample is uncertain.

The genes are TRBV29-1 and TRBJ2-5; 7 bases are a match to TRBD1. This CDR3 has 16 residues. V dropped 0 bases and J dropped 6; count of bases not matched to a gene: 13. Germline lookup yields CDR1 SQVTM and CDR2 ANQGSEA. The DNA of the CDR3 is TGCAGCGTTGAAGATCTAGGGGGCGCATTAGGAAAGACCCAGTACTTC. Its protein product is CSVEDLGGALGKTQYF.

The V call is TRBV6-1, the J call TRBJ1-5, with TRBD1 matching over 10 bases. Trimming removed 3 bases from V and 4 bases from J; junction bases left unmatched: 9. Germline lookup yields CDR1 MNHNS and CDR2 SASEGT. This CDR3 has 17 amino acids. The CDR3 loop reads CASSDGRTGGMNQPQHF. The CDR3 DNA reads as TGTGCCAGCAGTGACGGGCGGACAGGGGGGATGAATCAGCCCCAGCATTTT.

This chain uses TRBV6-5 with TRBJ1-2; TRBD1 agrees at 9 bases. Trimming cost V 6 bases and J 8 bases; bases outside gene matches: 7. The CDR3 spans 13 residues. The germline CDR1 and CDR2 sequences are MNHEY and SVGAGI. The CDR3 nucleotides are TGTGCCAGCAGCAAGGGACAGGGAAGGGGCTACACCTTC. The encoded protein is CASSKGQGRGYTF.

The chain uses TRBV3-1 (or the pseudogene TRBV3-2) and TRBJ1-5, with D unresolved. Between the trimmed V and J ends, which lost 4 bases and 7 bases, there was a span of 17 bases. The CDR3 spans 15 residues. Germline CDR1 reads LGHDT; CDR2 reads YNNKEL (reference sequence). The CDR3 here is CASSRTVGGEQPQHF. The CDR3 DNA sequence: TGTGCCAGCAGCCGAACAGTGGGTGGGGAGCAGCCCCAGCATTTT.

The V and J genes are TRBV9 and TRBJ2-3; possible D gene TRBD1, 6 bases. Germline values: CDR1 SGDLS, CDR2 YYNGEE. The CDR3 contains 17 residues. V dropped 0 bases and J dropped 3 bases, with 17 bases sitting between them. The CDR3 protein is CASSVADYRAATDTQYF. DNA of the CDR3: TGTGCCAGCAGCGTAGCAGACTACAGGGCTGCGACAGATACGCAGTATTTT.

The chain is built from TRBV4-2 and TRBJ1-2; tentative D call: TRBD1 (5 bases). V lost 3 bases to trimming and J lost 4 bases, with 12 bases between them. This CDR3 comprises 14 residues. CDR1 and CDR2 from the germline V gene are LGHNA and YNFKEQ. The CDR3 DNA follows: TGTGCCAGCAGCCAGGAGCAGGGAGGCTATGGCTACACCTTC. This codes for CASSQEQGGYGYTF.

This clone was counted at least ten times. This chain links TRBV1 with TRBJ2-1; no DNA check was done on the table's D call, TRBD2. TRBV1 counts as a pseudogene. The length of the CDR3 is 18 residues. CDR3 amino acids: CTSSQDWERESSYNEQFF. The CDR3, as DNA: TGCACCAGCAGCCAAGATTGGGAGCGGGAGAGCTCCTACAATGAGCAGTTCTTC.